Sequencing of this TCR beta chain was carried out in a study of identical twins. Study-wide points: Low generation-probability sequences were in excess among twin-shared out-of-frame alpha sequences.

TCRdb used MiXCR to reprocess the 5' RACE reads, holding one entry per CDR3 protein. This sample has around 250,000 distinct CDR3 sequences, with 6.5% found just once. Only a few counts were recorded for this clonotype. What it recognizes is unknown. All donors were healthy Caucasians. This sample was also put to use in a study of T cells expressing NK-cell markers.

Source material: CD8+ T cells sorted from blood. The sequence was obtained from a woman under 30 in good health.

CDR3 loop: CASSLEGALHF. CDR3 sequence (DNA): TGTGCCAGCAGCTTAGAAGGAGCCCTCCACTTT. This sequence joins TRBV7-9 and TRBJ1-6; D uncertain. CDR1 and CDR2 (germline): SEHNR, FQNEAQ (reference sequence). The CDR3 is 11 residues long. The ends were cut back, 1 base at V and 14 bases at J, with 6 bases in the middle.